This record covers a single T cell receptor (beta chain). TCRdb's table, derived via immunoSEQ multiplex PCR, lists solely in-frame clones and lacks some. The top ten clones hold about a third of a sample with under 130,000 clones, roughly nine tenths of them seen once. These data come from a study of blood T cell repertoires in COVID-19. Trimming at V came to 6 bases and at J to 4 bases, leaving 6 bases not matched to a gene. The germline V gene has CDR1 ENHRY and CDR2 SYGVKD. CDR3 length: 14 amino acids. Sequencing used peripheral blood. The sequence derives from a woman older than 75 with acute or convalescent COVID-19. The V and J genes are TRBV10-3 and TRBJ1-3, with 7 bases fitting TRBD1. The CDR3 DNA is TGTGCCATCAGCAAGACAGGGTGGGGAAACACCATATATTTT. This translates into CAISKTGWGNTIYF.